This TCR beta chain emerged from a study of Tregs in tolerant kidney transplant recipients. General observations from the study: Expanding Tregs on activated donor B cells appeared to best identify donor-specific TCRbeta clones.

A word on this clone: The antigen is unknown.

Profiled with immunoSEQ multiplex PCR; TCRdb holds only in-frame clones, not every one. Of tens of thousands of clones in the sample, under 95% were seen once. The nonmyeloablative bone marrow transplants came from related graft donors, with transient mixed chimerism. CD4+CD25+CD127- Tregs, CD4+CD25- non-Tregs, CD4 and CD8 cells were sorted. Per germline, CDR1 KGHSH and CDR2 LQKENI. Trimming stripped 2 bases from V and 1 base from J, with 9 bases between. This CDR3 is 14 amino acids long. The sample consisted of CD4+ T cells from blood (PBMCs), taken 12 months after the transplant. The clonotype comes from a human patient who received a combined kidney and bone marrow transplant. Some T cells may be supplied by the graft donor. The rearrangement uses TRBV18 and TRBJ2-7; no definite D call. CDR3 region: CASSPETLSYEQYF. The DNA of the CDR3 is TGTGCCAGCTCACCAGAGACACTGTCCTACGAGCAGTACTTC.